This T cell receptor beta chain was identified during a study of technical replicates of blood from a few donors. The CDR3 runs 15 residues. Trimming removed 2 bases at V and 0 bases at J, with 7 bases between. The V gene's germline CDR1 is LNHDA and CDR2 SQIVND (reference sequence). Libraries were prepared by immunoSEQ multiplex PCR; TCRdb keeps only in-frame clonotypes and omits some of them. This sample has about 97,000 clones, with about 95% found just once. The TCR originated in a human donor in good health. The chain joins TRBV19 to TRBJ1-4; D is unclear. The sequencing sample was made of T cells isolated from PBMCs. CDR3 amino acids: CASSIQISTNEKLFF. CDR3 DNA: TGTGCCAGTAGTATACAGATTTCAACTAATGAAAAACTGTTTTTT.